Listed here are 10 T cell receptor beta chains from one sample, sequenced in a study of neurological immune-mediated disorders. Each CDR3 protein is one row after TCRdb ran MiXCR on the 5' RACE reads. The repertoire has 55,000 to 70,000 distinct CDR3 sequences, more than 9.5% of them found once; the top ten carry 1.5% to 2%. The sample comprised PBMCs. These receptors were obtained from a man aged 55 to 70 in good health.

This clonotype was seen at least ten times. The gene calls are TRBV6-2 or TRBV6-3 and TRBJ1-1; no clear D gene. V shed 8 bases and J shed 3 bases, with 7 bases lying between them. Per germline, CDR1 MNHEY and CDR2 SVGEGT. This CDR3 region has 11 residues. For the CDR3, the DNA is TGTGCCAGCCTACGGTACACTGAAGCTTTCTTT. It translates to CASLRYTEAFF.

This clonotype was observed at least ten times. V gene TRBV20-1 combines with J gene TRBJ2-7, with TRBD1 matching over 10 bases. The V segment lost 6 bases and the J segment 3 bases; nucleotides outside the gene matches: 5. This CDR3 has 13 amino acids. Germline V gives CDR1 DFQATT, CDR2 SNEGSKA (reference sequence). The CDR3 protein is CSAPGQGLYEQYF. The CDR3 DNA sequence: TGCAGTGCACCGGGACAGGGGCTCTACGAGCAGTACTTC.

The sample holds many counts of this clonotype. This chain links TRBV10-3 with TRBJ1-4; D is perhaps TRBD1 (5 bases). The length of the CDR3 is 16 residues. Germline values: CDR1 ENHRY, CDR2 SYGVKD. The V end was cut by 0 bases, the J end by 8 bases, with 16 bases between. CDR3 sequence reads: CAISESKAVGPEKLFF. CDR3 coding DNA: TGTGCCATCAGTGAGTCGAAGGCGGTGGGGCCCGAAAAACTGTTTTTT.

This clonotype was detected ten times or more. The chain uses TRBV20-1 and TRBJ2-5; 9 nucleotides agree with TRBD1. Germline CDR1 reads DFQATT; CDR2 reads SNEGSKA (reference sequence). This CDR3 region has 15 residues. The ends lost 0 bases at V and 7 bases at J; junction bases unmatched: 9. The CDR3 sequence: CSARDRDRAPGTQYF. The DNA for the CDR3 is TGCAGTGCTAGAGACCGGGACAGGGCCCCCGGGACCCAGTACTTC.

Concerning this clonotype itself: It may be a read error: a sequence one base away is much more abundant. The chain recombines TRBV29-1 with TRBJ1-4, with TRBD1 matching over 8 bases. V lost 0 bases and J lost 9; bases outside the gene matches: 3. The length of the CDR3 is 13 residues. Per the germline V gene, CDR1 is SQVTM and CDR2 is ANQGSEA. This chain's CDR3 is CSVEERQGKKLFF. Written as DNA, the CDR3 is TGCAGCGTTGAAGAGAGACAGGGGAAAAAACTGTTTTTT.

V and J are TRBV2 and TRBJ2-4; D is uncertain. V shed 0 bases and J shed 8 bases, with 5 bases lying between them. CDR1 and CDR2 from the germline V gene are SNHLY and FYNNEI. The CDR3 is 12 amino acids. This CDR3 reads CASSEAEDIQYF. CDR3 DNA sequence: TGTGCCAGCAGTGAAGCGGAAGACATTCAGTACTTC. The whole variable domain, remainder taken from reference TRBV2 and TRBJ2-4, is EPEVTQTPSHQVTQMGQEVILRCVPISNHLYFYWYRQILGQKVEFLVSFYNNEISEKSEIFDDQFSVERPDGSNFTLKIRSTKLEDSAMYFCASSEAEDIQYFGAGTRLSVL.

This clonotype was seen at least ten times. This rearrangement joins TRBV25-1 to TRBJ2-7; D is possibly TRBD2 (5 bases). The V end was cut by 2 bases, the J end by 8 bases, with 10 bases between. There are 12 residues in the CDR3. The germline V gene has CDR1 MGHDK and CDR2 SYGVNS. Written as DNA, the CDR3 is TGTGCCAGCAGTGAAAGAGGGCTCCAGCAGTACTTC. Its protein product is CASSERGLQQYF.

In its sample, this clonotype was seen many times. V and J are TRBV20-1 and TRBJ1-5, with TRBD1 as a possible D gene (5 bases). The V gene lost 2 bases and the J gene lost 1 base, with 15 bases spanning the gap. The germline V gene has CDR1 DFQATT and CDR2 SNEGSKA (reference sequence). This CDR3 contains 16 residues. The chain's CDR3 is CSARSGGGSSNQPQHF. CDR3 coding DNA: TGCAGTGCTAGATCAGGTGGGGGGTCGAGCAATCAGCCCCAGCATTTT.

At least ten counts were recorded for this clonotype. The chain joins TRBV7-9 to TRBJ2-7, with D uncertain. The CDR3 length is 17 residues. Trimming took off 3 bases at V and 0 bases at J, with 18 bases between the two ends. CDR1 is SEHNR, CDR2 FQNEAQ, per germline (reference sequence). In DNA form, the CDR3 reads TGTGCCAGCAGCTTTCTCCCCAAGGGCGACAACTCCTACGAGCAGTACTTC. Translation: CASSFLPKGDNSYEQYF. The whole variable domain, remainder taken from reference TRBV7-9 and TRBJ2-7, is DTGVSQNPRHKITKRGQNVTFRCDPISEHNRLYWYRQTLGQGPEFLTYFQNEAQLEKSRLLSDRFSAERPKGSFSTLEIQRTEQGDSAMYLCASSFLPKGDNSYEQYFGPGTRLTVT.

This clonotype occurred many times. The chain recombines TRBV2 with TRBJ1-5; possibly TRBD1 for D (6 bases). The germline V and J ends were trimmed by 4 bases and 6 bases, with 13 bases remaining between them. Germline V gene data show CDR1 as SNHLY and CDR2 as FYNNEI. The CDR3 is 14 residues long. The CDR3 loop is CASSVERGTQPQHF. Here the CDR3 DNA reads TGTGCCAGCAGTGTCGAGAGGGGGACTCAGCCCCAGCATTTT. Filled out from reference TRBV2 and TRBJ1-5, the complete variable domain reads EPEVTQTPSHQVTQMGQEVILRCVPISNHLYFYWYRQILGQKVEFLVSFYNNEISEKSEIFDDQFSVERPDGSNFTLKIRSTKLEDSAMYFCASSVERGTQPQHFGDGTRLSIL.